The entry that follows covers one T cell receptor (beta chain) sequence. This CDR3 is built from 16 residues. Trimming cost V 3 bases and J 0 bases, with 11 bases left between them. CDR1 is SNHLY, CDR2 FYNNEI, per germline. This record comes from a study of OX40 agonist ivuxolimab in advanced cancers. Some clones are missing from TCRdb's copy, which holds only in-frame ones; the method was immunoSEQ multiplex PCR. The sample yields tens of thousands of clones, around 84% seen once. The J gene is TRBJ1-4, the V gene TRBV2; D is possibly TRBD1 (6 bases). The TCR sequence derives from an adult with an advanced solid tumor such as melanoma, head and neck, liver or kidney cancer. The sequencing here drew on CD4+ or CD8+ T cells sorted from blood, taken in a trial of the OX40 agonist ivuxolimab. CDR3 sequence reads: CASSDMRQATNEKLFF. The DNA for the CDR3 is TGTGCCAGCAGTGATATGCGACAGGCAACTAATGAAAAACTGTTTTTT.